The 28 T cell receptor beta chains below were found in one sample sequenced in a study of blood T cell repertoires in COVID-19. Sequenced by immunoSEQ multiplex PCR; TCRdb stores in-frame clones only, minus some. Of 200,000 to 250,000 clones in the sample, 85% to 90% were seen once. Input material: PBMCs or T cells enriched from blood (not recorded which). All receptors derive from a woman between 45 and 60 years old in a cohort exposed to, infected with or recovered from COVID-19 (not recorded which).

This sequence joins TRBV4-3 and TRBJ1-2; the D is unclear. The CDR3 is 15 residues long. CDR1 and CDR2 (germline): LGHNA, YSLEER. Trimming took 0 bases from V and 0 from J, leaving 8 bases between them. The CDR3 DNA reads TGCGCCAGCAGCCAAGATGTCAGGTCTAACTATGGCTACACCTTC. Translated, it gives CASSQDVRSNYGYTF.

This chain joins TRBV4-1 and TRBJ2-3; D possibly corresponds to TRBD2 (5 bases). V was trimmed by 1 base and J by 0 bases, leaving 11 bases between them. The CDR3 covers 16 residues. Looked up from germline, CDR1 is MGHRA and CDR2 is YSYEKL. CDR3 residues: CASSQGEGFSTDTQYF. As DNA, the CDR3 is TGCGCCAGCAGCCAAGGCGAGGGTTTTAGCACAGATACGCAGTATTTT.

For this clone: Other DNA sequences in this specimen translate into the identical CDR3. The chain has TRBV29-1 and TRBJ1-1; D unclear. The germline V gene has CDR1 SQVTM and CDR2 ANQGSEA. Trimming removed 4 bases at V and 7 bases at J, with 10 bases between. The CDR3 totals 11 residues. The CDR3 nucleotides are TGCAGCGTTGCTACAGCCAGTGAAGCTTTCTTT. This encodes CSVATASEAFF.

The chain links TRBV6-1 to TRBJ1-1, with TRBD1 matching over 8 bases. CDR1 and CDR2 (germline): MNHNS, SASEGT. J gave up 3 bases and V 3 bases, and 3 bases lay outside the gene matches. The CDR3 consists of 14 residues. CDR3 DNA sequence: TGTGCCAGCAGTGACAGGGGGCGATACACTGAAGCTTTCTTT. Translation: CASSDRGRYTEAFF.

The rearrangement links TRBV11-3 to TRBJ2-3; D is unclear. CDR1 SGHNT and CDR2 YENEEA come from the germline V gene. V was pared by 0 bases and J by 2 bases, with 9 bases between. The CDR3 contains 15 residues. The CDR3 loop is CASSLEGAVTDTQYF. DNA for the CDR3: TGTGCCAGCAGCTTAGAGGGCGCCGTCACAGATACGCAGTATTTT.

Here the CDR3 DNA reads TGCGCCAGCAGCTTGGCCCACAGGGGGCAGGCTCGCGGGTTCTTC. Encoded protein: CASSLAHRGQARGFF. This sequence joins TRBV5-1 and TRBJ2-1; 9 bases are a match to TRBD1. The germline V gene has CDR1 SGHRS and CDR2 YFSETQ. After removal of 0 bases from V and 15 bases from J, the junction contained 13 bases not matched to a gene. The CDR3 runs 15 residues.

The chain has TRBV7-2 and TRBJ2-1, with TRBD2 matching over 10 bases. Trimming at V came to 4 bases and at J to 5 bases, leaving 14 bases not matched to a gene. The CDR3 totals 18 residues. CDR1 and CDR2 (germline): SGHTA, FQGNSA. Written as DNA, the CDR3 is TGTGCCAGCAGCTCACGACTTGGGTCTAGCGGGGGAGACAATGAGCAGTTCTTC. Translated: CASSSRLGSSGGDNEQFF.

The J gene is TRBJ1-4, the V gene TRBV15; TRBD1 matches 8 bases. Germline-derived CDR1 and CDR2 are LNHNV and YYDKDF (reference sequence). The trim removed 2 bases at V and 2 bases at J, leaving 1 base unmatched. The CDR3 covers 15 residues. The chain's CDR3 is CATSRQGATNEKLFF. In nucleotides, the CDR3 is TGTGCCACCAGCAGACAGGGGGCTACTAATGAAAAACTGTTTTTT.

The V call is TRBV11-2, the J call TRBJ2-1; TRBD2 agrees at 7 bases. This CDR3 has 14 amino acids. Looked up from germline, CDR1 is SGHAT and CDR2 is FQNNGV. Trimming at V came to 4 bases and at J to 8 bases, leaving 8 bases not matched to a gene. CDR3 coding DNA: TGTGCCAGCAGCTCCCGGGGGAGGGGATATGAGCAGTTCTTC. This translates into CASSSRGRGYEQFF.

The chain links TRBV2 to TRBJ2-1; TRBD2 aligns across 9 bases. This CDR3 contains 14 residues. CDR1 SNHLY and CDR2 FYNNEI come from the germline V gene. The junction had 5 bases not matched to a gene; V was cut back by 7 bases and J by 4 bases. In nucleotides, the CDR3 is TGTGCCAGCAATCTACTAGCGGGTTACAATGAGCAGTTCTTC. It encodes CASNLLAGYNEQFF.

The chain recombines TRBV3-1 (or the pseudogene TRBV3-2) with TRBJ1-5, with TRBD1 as a possible D gene (5 bases). The CDR3 totals 16 residues. Germline CDR1 LGHDT, CDR2 YNNKEL (reference sequence). The V gene lost 0 bases and the J gene lost 3 bases, with 12 bases spanning the gap. The CDR3 DNA reads as TGTGCCAGCAGCCAAGATTACAGCAGGGACAATCAGCCCCAGCATTTT. Translated: CASSQDYSRDNQPQHF.

This clone appeared once. The CDR3 spells CSASIRDTGNTF. In nucleotides, the CDR3 is TGCAGTGCTAGTATCCGGGACACCGGGAACACCTTC. The chain joins TRBV20-1 to TRBJ1-2; weak D call: TRBD1 (6 bases). Trimming cost V 3 bases and J 12 bases, with 17 bases left between them. Germline loops: CDR1 DFQATT, CDR2 SNEGSKA (reference sequence). The CDR3 runs to 12 residues.

The genes are TRBV19 and TRBJ2-3; 8 bases line up with TRBD1. This CDR3 spans 15 amino acids. Losses at the gene ends were 5 bases for V and 3 bases for J; bases not matched to a gene: 7. Germline assignment: CDR1 LNHDA and CDR2 SQIVND (reference sequence). This CDR3 is CASSLTGGRTDTQYF. In DNA form, the CDR3 reads TGTGCCAGTAGTCTCACAGGGGGTCGAACAGATACGCAGTATTTT.

The chain recombines TRBV3-1 (or the pseudogene TRBV3-2) with TRBJ1-1; D possibly corresponds to TRBD1 (6 bases). Trimming took off 4 bases at V and 3 bases at J, with 18 bases between the two ends. The CDR3 totals 16 residues. Germline V lookup: CDR1 LGHDT, CDR2 YNNKEL (reference sequence). CDR3 DNA sequence: TGTGCCAGCAGCCTTGGGCCAAACAGGGTGTACACTGAAGCTTTCTTT. It codes for CASSLGPNRVYTEAFF.

This clone appeared once. V gene TRBV21-1 combines with J gene TRBJ2-3; the table calls TRBD1, which could not be checked here. TRBV21-1 is flagged as a pseudogene. The CDR3 loop spans 22 amino acids. For the CDR3, the DNA is TGTGCCAGCAGCAGCCGGGACAGGCTAGGGGCCACAGAACAAATTAGCACAGATACGCAGTATTTT. Protein product: CASSSRDRLGATEQISTDTQYF.

The V call is TRBV25-1, the J call TRBJ1-1; D is perhaps TRBD1 (6 bases). The CDR3 sequence is 15 residues long. The germline gives CDR1 MGHDK, CDR2 SYGVNS. Between the trimmed V and J ends, which lost 3 bases and 0 bases, there was a span of 11 bases. The CDR3 here is CASSEGAAMNTEAFF. CDR3 coding DNA: TGTGCCAGCAGTGAGGGGGCAGCTATGAACACTGAAGCTTTCTTT. Together with reference TRBV25-1 and TRBJ1-1, the CDR3 gives the full variable domain: EADIYQTPRYLVIGTGKKITLECSQTMGHDKMYWYQQDPGMELHLIHYSYGVNSTEKGDLSSESTVSRIRTEHFPLTLESARPSHTSQYLCASSEGAAMNTEAFFGQGTRLTVV.

CDR3 coding DNA: TGTGCCAGCAGCAATGGGGGGGACACTCAATGCAGCACTGAAGCTTTCTTT. Its protein product is CASSNGGDTQCSTEAFF. This rearrangement joins TRBV21-1 to TRBJ1-1. TRBV21-1 is shown as a pseudogene. CDR3 length: 17 amino acids.

The chain couples TRBV4-3 to TRBJ2-5; 7 bases match TRBD1. Looked up from germline, CDR1 is LGHNA and CDR2 is YSLEER. V was pared by 0 bases and J by 2 bases, with 3 bases of the junction left unmatched. The CDR3 consists of 15 residues. This CDR3 reads CASSQDATGQETQYF. As DNA, the CDR3 is TGCGCCAGCAGCCAAGACGCGACAGGGCAAGAGACCCAGTACTTC.

The chain combines TRBV6-5 with TRBJ2-5; maybe TRBD2 (5 bases). V was cut by 2 bases and J by 6 bases, with 16 bases left in between. Germline V gene sequence: CDR1 MNHEY, CDR2 SVGAGI. CDR3 length: 15 amino acids. The CDR3 spells CASSYAEASLQTQYF. CDR3 DNA: TGTGCCAGCAGTTACGCCGAGGCTAGCTTGCAGACCCAGTACTTC.

This clone has just a few counts. This sequence joins TRBV6-5 and TRBJ2-1; 8 nucleotides line up with TRBD2. The germline CDR1 and CDR2 sequences are MNHEY and SVGAGI. The ends lost 6 bases at V and 8 bases at J; junction bases unmatched: 6. This CDR3 has 13 amino acids. CDR3 DNA: TGTGCCAGCAGCGGGGGGGTCCGCCATGAGCAGTTCTTC. Amino acids: CASSGGVRHEQFF.

This clone is a singleton in its sample. V is TRBV6-6 and J is TRBJ1-2; 7 nucleotides match TRBD1. The germline CDR1 and CDR2 sequences are MNHNY and SVGAGI (reference sequence). The CDR3 covers 14 residues. After removal of 6 bases from V and 8 bases from J, the junction contained 12 bases not matched to a gene. The CDR3 nucleotides are TGTGCCAGCAGCGCTGTAGGGGGCTTGGCAGGCTACACCTTC. It yields the protein CASSAVGGLAGYTF.

The chain is built from TRBV28 and TRBJ2-7; D may be TRBD1 (5 bases). The CDR3 is 14 residues long. Trimming removed 2 bases from V and 1 base from J, with 9 bases in between. Germline lookup yields CDR1 MDHEN and CDR2 SYDVKM. DNA for the CDR3: TGTGCCAGCAGTTTAGCTGACAGATCCTACGAGCAGTACTTC. Amino acid sequence: CASSLADRSYEQYF.

CDR3 coding DNA: TGTGCCAGCAGCGTAGAAGTGCGGGACTACTATACAGGTCCCACTGAAGCTTTCTTT. Its protein product is CASSVEVRDYYTGPTEAFF. The V and J genes are TRBV9 and TRBJ1-1, with D perhaps TRBD1 (5 bases). There are 19 residues in the CDR3. The V end was cut by 0 bases, the J end by 4 bases, with 25 bases between. Germline lookup yields CDR1 SGDLS and CDR2 YYNGEE.

V gene TRBV25-1 combines with J gene TRBJ1-3; possible D gene TRBD1, 5 bases. CDR3 length: 17 residues. From germline, CDR1 is MGHDK and CDR2 SYGVNS. With 1 base removed from V and 1 base from J, the gap between germline ends came to 14 bases. The CDR3 region has the DNA TGTGCCAGCAGTGAATCCCTCGGGGGAAGGTCTGGAAACACCATATATTTT. This encodes CASSESLGGRSGNTIYF.

The V and J genes are TRBV4-2 and TRBJ2-3; possible D gene TRBD2, 5 bases. Trimming removed 4 bases from V and 2 bases from J, with 10 bases in between. From germline, CDR1 is LGHNA and CDR2 YNFKEQ. The CDR3 runs 14 residues. The CDR3 region has the DNA TGTGCCAGCAGCCCCCGACGGGACACAGATACGCAGTATTTT. Its protein is CASSPRRDTDTQYF.

This clone appeared once. The chain has TRBV24-1 and TRBJ2-1; 7 bases align to TRBD1. This CDR3 region has 12 residues. V was clipped by 9 bases and J by 2 bases; unmatched bases: 0. Germline loops: CDR1 KGHDR, CDR2 SFDVKD. CDR3 DNA: TGTGCCACCGGGACAGCCTACAATGAGCAGTTCTTC. Protein sequence: CATGTAYNEQFF.

This clone was counted between two and nine times. J is TRBJ1-6 and V is TRBV18; D not certain. There are 14 residues in the CDR3. Germline values: CDR1 KGHSH, CDR2 LQKENI. V was shortened by 6 bases and J by 5 bases, with 11 bases between the two germline ends. CDR3 bases: TGTGCCAGCTCGGTAGATTTGGATAATTCACCCCTCCACTTT. As protein: CASSVDLDNSPLHF.

This clone appeared a single time. The junction departs from the called germline gene at one end, perhaps through a read error. The V gene is TRBV11-2, the J gene TRBJ2-3; D is perhaps TRBD1 (6 bases). Germline CDR1 reads SGHAT; CDR2 reads FQNNGV. The CDR3 runs 18 residues. CDR3 bases: TGTGCCAGCAGCCTAGATGGGACACTACCTTTTTCAGCGGTTACGCAGTATTTT. Amino acid sequence: CASSLDGTLPFSAVTQYF. Variable domain in full (rest from reference TRBV11-2 and TRBJ2-3): EAGVAQSPRYKIIEKRQSVAFWCNPISGHATLYWYQQILGQGPKLLIQFQNNGVVDDSQLPKDRFSAERLKGVDSTLKIQPAKLEDSAVYLCASSLDGTLPFSAVTQYFGPGTRLTVL.